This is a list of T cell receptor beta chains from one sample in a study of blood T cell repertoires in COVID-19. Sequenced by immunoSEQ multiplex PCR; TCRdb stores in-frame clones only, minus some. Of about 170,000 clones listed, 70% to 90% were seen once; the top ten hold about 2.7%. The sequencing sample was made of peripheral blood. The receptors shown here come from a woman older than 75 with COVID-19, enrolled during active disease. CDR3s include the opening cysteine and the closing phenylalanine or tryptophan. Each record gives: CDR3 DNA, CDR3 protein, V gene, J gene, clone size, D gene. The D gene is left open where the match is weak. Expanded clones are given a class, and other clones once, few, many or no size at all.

cdr3_nt: TGCGCCAGCAGCTTCCAAGGGGATCCCTCTGGAAACACCATATATTTT; cdr3_aa: CASSFQGDPSGNTIYF; v_call: TRBV5-1; j_call: TRBJ1-3; clone_size: NA; d_call: NA
cdr3_nt: TGTGCCAGCAGCCCCACTATAGCGGGTGAGCAGTTCTTC; cdr3_aa: CASSPTIAGEQFF; v_call: TRBV3-1/TRBV3-2; j_call: TRBJ2-1; clone_size: few; d_call: TRBD2
cdr3_nt: TGTGCCAGCAGCTTAGTAGTCGAGGGCAGAGCTTTCTTT; cdr3_aa: CASSLVVEGRAFF; v_call: TRBV7-6; j_call: TRBJ1-1; clone_size: NA; d_call: NA
cdr3_nt: TGCGCCAGCAGCTTGGAGTGGAGTTCTGAAGCTTTCTTT; cdr3_aa: CASSLEWSSEAFF; v_call: TRBV5-1; j_call: TRBJ1-1; clone_size: few; d_call: NA
cdr3_nt: TGTGCCAGCAGTGACTGGTCCGGTCAGCCCCAGCATTTT; cdr3_aa: CASSDWSGQPQHF; v_call: TRBV2; j_call: TRBJ1-5; clone_size: once; d_call: NA
cdr3_nt: TGCGCCAGCAAGTTCCCGTCCCTCGAGGCCGGGGAGCTGTTTTTT; cdr3_aa: CASKFPSLEAGELFF; v_call: TRBV10-2; j_call: TRBJ2-2; clone_size: NA; d_call: NA
cdr3_nt: TGTGCCAGCAGCCAAGACAGGGTAGCCAAAAACATTCAGTACTTC; cdr3_aa: CASSQDRVAKNIQYF; v_call: TRBV7-9; j_call: TRBJ2-4; clone_size: NA; d_call: TRBD1
cdr3_nt: TGTGCCAGCAGCCCCGGACAGGGGTTAAAAAACATTCAGTACTTC; cdr3_aa: CASSPGQGLKNIQYF; v_call: TRBV11-2; j_call: TRBJ2-4; clone_size: NA; d_call: TRBD1
cdr3_nt: TGCAGTGCTAGTGGAAGTCTTCTATCCTACAATGAGCAGTTCTTC; cdr3_aa: CSASGSLLSYNEQFF; v_call: TRBV20-1; j_call: TRBJ2-1; clone_size: NA; d_call: NA
cdr3_nt: TGTGCCAGCACCCGAGTTACTGCCGGGACACGGGGGGTCGGGGAGCTGTTTTTT; cdr3_aa: CASTRVTAGTRGVGELFF; v_call: TRBV27; j_call: TRBJ2-2; clone_size: NA; d_call: NA
cdr3_nt: TGTGCCAGCAGTGAATACAGGGGTAGCACTGAAGCTTTCTTT; cdr3_aa: CASSEYRGSTEAFF; v_call: TRBV6-1; j_call: TRBJ1-1; clone_size: once; d_call: TRBD1
cdr3_nt: TGCAGTGCCCTCCGGACAGATGGCTACACCTTC; cdr3_aa: CSALRTDGYTF; v_call: TRBV20-1; j_call: TRBJ1-2; clone_size: NA; d_call: NA
cdr3_nt: TGTGCCAGTAGTATGGGAGTCTCCCGCGATCAGCCCCAGCATTTT; cdr3_aa: CASSMGVSRDQPQHF; v_call: TRBV19; j_call: TRBJ1-5; clone_size: NA; d_call: NA
cdr3_nt: TGTGCCAGCAGCCAAGTTCTGACAGGGGTCGGCTATGGCTACACCTTC; cdr3_aa: CASSQVLTGVGYGYTF; v_call: TRBV3-1/TRBV3-2; j_call: TRBJ1-2; clone_size: NA; d_call: TRBD1
cdr3_nt: TGTGCCAGCAGCTTAACTGGCGGCGGTATCTCCTACAATGAGCAGTTCTTC; cdr3_aa: CASSLTGGGISYNEQFF; v_call: TRBV7-3; j_call: TRBJ2-1; clone_size: once; d_call: NA
cdr3_nt: TGTGCCAGCAGCCTAGTTAGGGAGTCACCCCTCCACTTT; cdr3_aa: CASSLVRESPLHF; v_call: TRBV11-2; j_call: TRBJ1-6; clone_size: NA; d_call: NA
cdr3_nt: TGTGCCTGGAGTGCAGGATTTACGAATCAGCCCCAGCATTTT; cdr3_aa: CAWSAGFTNQPQHF; v_call: TRBV30; j_call: TRBJ1-5; clone_size: once; d_call: NA
cdr3_nt: TGTGCCAGCAGGACAGGGCCAGAGTACTACGAGCAGTACTTC; cdr3_aa: CASRTGPEYYEQYF; v_call: TRBV6-5; j_call: TRBJ2-7; clone_size: once; d_call: TRBD1
cdr3_nt: TGTGCCAGCAGCCAGGACACCGGGGAGCTGTTTTTT; cdr3_aa: CASSQDTGELFF; v_call: TRBV7-9; j_call: TRBJ2-2; clone_size: few; d_call: NA
cdr3_nt: TGTGCCATCAGTAACCCCCTAGCGACAAATACAGATACGCAGTATTTT; cdr3_aa: CAISNPLATNTDTQYF; v_call: TRBV10-3; j_call: TRBJ2-3; clone_size: NA; d_call: NA
cdr3_nt: TGTGCCAGCAGCCCGGGACTAGCGGGGTTGGGGTCCGAGCAGTACTTC; cdr3_aa: CASSPGLAGLGSEQYF; v_call: TRBV7-2; j_call: TRBJ2-7; clone_size: few; d_call: TRBD2
cdr3_nt: TGTGCCAGCAGCTTGGCCCAGGGCCTCTATGGCTACACCTTC; cdr3_aa: CASSLAQGLYGYTF; v_call: TRBV5-5; j_call: TRBJ1-2; clone_size: NA; d_call: NA
cdr3_nt: TGTGCCAGCAGCCAAGGAGCGGTCCCTGAAGCTTTCTTT; cdr3_aa: CASSQGAVPEAFF; v_call: TRBV3-1/TRBV3-2; j_call: TRBJ1-1; clone_size: NA; d_call: NA
cdr3_nt: TGTGCCAGCAGCCGGGACAGACTTTCACCCCTCCACTTT; cdr3_aa: CASSRDRLSPLHF; v_call: TRBV3-1/TRBV3-2; j_call: TRBJ1-6; clone_size: NA; d_call: TRBD1
cdr3_nt: TGTGCCAGCAGCCAAGAGGCGACCGGACAGCCCCGACGGACCGGGGAGCTGTTTTTT; cdr3_aa: CASSQEATGQPRRTGELFF; v_call: TRBV4-2; j_call: TRBJ2-2; clone_size: NA; d_call: NA
cdr3_nt: TGTGCCAGCAGGAGGGACAGGGGTAATATGGGCAAAAACATTCAGTACTTC; cdr3_aa: CASRRDRGNMGKNIQYF; v_call: TRBV7-2; j_call: TRBJ2-4; clone_size: NA; d_call: TRBD1
cdr3_nt: TGTGCCAGCAGCTTAGTGTCAGACACTGAAGCTTTCTTT; cdr3_aa: CASSLVSDTEAFF; v_call: TRBV11-2; j_call: TRBJ1-1; clone_size: NA; d_call: NA
cdr3_nt: TGTGCCAGCAGCCAACAGGGGAACTATGGCTACACCTTC; cdr3_aa: CASSQQGNYGYTF; v_call: TRBV4-2; j_call: TRBJ1-2; clone_size: few; d_call: NA
cdr3_nt: TGCGCCAGCAGCTTGACAGAGAGCTCCTACGAGCAGTACTTC; cdr3_aa: CASSLTESSYEQYF; v_call: TRBV5-1; j_call: TRBJ2-7; clone_size: NA; d_call: NA
cdr3_nt: TGCGCCAGCAGCTTCGGACAGGGGAGGACCGGGGAGCTGTTTTTT; cdr3_aa: CASSFGQGRTGELFF; v_call: TRBV5-1; j_call: TRBJ2-2; clone_size: once; d_call: TRBD1
cdr3_nt: TGTGCCAGCAGAGCAACTAGCGGGGGTGATACGCAGTATTTT; cdr3_aa: CASRATSGGDTQYF; v_call: TRBV7-2; j_call: TRBJ2-3; clone_size: NA; d_call: TRBD2
cdr3_nt: TGTGCCAGCCAGGGGGTTGGGGATTCACCCCTCCACTTT; cdr3_aa: CASQGVGDSPLHF; v_call: TRBV5-4; j_call: TRBJ1-6; clone_size: NA; d_call: TRBD1
cdr3_nt: TGTGCCAGCAGCTTAAGGACTAGCTTCGATGAGCAGTTCTTC; cdr3_aa: CASSLRTSFDEQFF; v_call: TRBV7-8; j_call: TRBJ2-1; clone_size: NA; d_call: TRBD2
cdr3_nt: TGTGCCAGTAGTATAGCCCCGCGGTATAGCAATCAGCCCCAGCATTTT; cdr3_aa: CASSIAPRYSNQPQHF; v_call: TRBV19; j_call: TRBJ1-5; clone_size: NA; d_call: NA
cdr3_nt: TGTGCCAGCAGCTTGTCTGCGTCCAACGAGCAGTACTTC; cdr3_aa: CASSLSASNEQYF; v_call: TRBV5-6; j_call: TRBJ2-7; clone_size: NA; d_call: NA
cdr3_nt: TGTGCCAGCAGTTCCCAGGGGGCCAAAAACATTCAGTACTTC; cdr3_aa: CASSSQGAKNIQYF; v_call: TRBV5-4; j_call: TRBJ2-4; clone_size: NA; d_call: NA
cdr3_nt: TGTGCCAGCAATCGAGGACAGGGGGCGTCCGGGGAGCTGTTTTTT; cdr3_aa: CASNRGQGASGELFF; v_call: TRBV2; j_call: TRBJ2-2; clone_size: NA; d_call: TRBD1
cdr3_nt: TGTGCCAGCAGCTACAGGGGGCTACACTCCTACGAGCAGTACTTC; cdr3_aa: CASSYRGLHSYEQYF; v_call: TRBV21-1; j_call: TRBJ2-7; clone_size: NA; d_call: NA
cdr3_nt: TGTGCCAGCTCACACCGGACAGGGGTGAACACTGAAGCTTTCTTT; cdr3_aa: CASSHRTGVNTEAFF; v_call: TRBV18; j_call: TRBJ1-1; clone_size: few; d_call: TRBD1